One and the same sample provided the 7 T cell receptor beta chains below, sequenced in a study of control samples from healthy donors and cancer patients. TCRdb's table, derived via immunoSEQ multiplex PCR, lists solely in-frame clones and lacks some. The repertoire has fewer than 100,000 clones, roughly four fifths of them found once; the top ten carry 2%. The sequenced sample was blood. The receptors come from a man aged 55 to 69 in good health.

The V and J genes are TRBV6-4 and TRBJ1-2, with 9 positions matching TRBD1. CDR3 length equals 16 residues. V lost 0 bases and J lost 3; bases outside the gene matches: 5. Germline V gene data show CDR1 as MRHNA and CDR2 as SNTAGT. CDR3 sequence reads: CASSDSNRGQDYGYTF. The CDR3 nucleotides read TGTGCCAGCAGTGACTCGAACAGGGGGCAAGACTATGGCTACACCTTC.

The V call is TRBV18, the J call TRBJ2-3; a possible D gene is TRBD1 (6 bases). Germline CDR1 is KGHSH and CDR2 is LQKENI. The CDR3 consists of 18 residues. Trimming pared 2 bases from V and 2 bases from J, leaving 20 bases between. The CDR3 DNA is TGTGCCAGCTCACCAGGCGTCCCCGGGTGGGGACACACAGATACGCAGTATTTT. This encodes CASSPGVPGWGHTDTQYF.

The CDR3 nucleotides are TGTGCCAGCAGTTTGGGACCGGTCCCGAATTCACCCCTCCACTTT. Its protein product is CASSLGPVPNSPLHF. The chain joins TRBV27 to TRBJ1-6; perhaps TRBD1 as D (5 bases). Germline CDR1 MNHEY, CDR2 SMNVEV (reference sequence). The germline V and J ends were trimmed by 3 bases and 7 bases, with 13 bases remaining between them. The CDR3 runs to 15 residues.

This chain joins TRBV15 and TRBJ2-5; D call uncertain. Germline CDR1 and CDR2: LNHNV and YYDKDF (reference sequence). This CDR3 has 15 amino acids. Trimming removed 3 bases from V and 5 bases from J, with 16 bases in between. The DNA of the CDR3 is TGTGCCACCAGCAGGTCCCCCGGGCTCCCGGAGACCCAGTACTTC. It codes for CATSRSPGLPETQYF.

The genes are TRBV3-1 (or the pseudogene TRBV3-2) and TRBJ1-6, with 9 nucleotides matching TRBD1. V lost 2 bases and J lost 9; bases outside the gene matches: 20. The CDR3 has 20 amino acids. Germline CDR1 is LGHDT and CDR2 is YNNKEL (reference sequence). The CDR3 nucleotides are TGTGCCAGCAGCCAACATGGGTACTCCACAGGGGGCGAGTTCGGTTCACCCCTCCACTTT. Translation gives CASSQHGYSTGGEFGSPLHF.

The chain is built from TRBV11-2 and TRBJ2-7, with D unresolved. The V end was cut by 3 bases, the J end by 4 bases, with 13 bases between. Germline-derived CDR1 and CDR2 are SGHAT and FQNNGV. The CDR3 has 14 amino acids. This chain's CDR3 is CASSFTPYGYEQYF. DNA of the CDR3: TGTGCCAGCAGCTTCACCCCGTATGGGTACGAGCAGTACTTC.

The chain is built from TRBV7-2 and TRBJ2-3; the D gene is possibly TRBD2 (7 bases). CDR1 is SGHTA, CDR2 FQGNSA, per germline. Deletions cut 6 bases from V and 10 bases from J, with 14 bases between. The CDR3 consists of 12 residues. The CDR3 region is CASRKGEGPQYF. The CDR3 DNA sequence: TGTGCCAGCAGAAAGGGGGAGGGGCCGCAGTATTTT.